This paragraph reports one TCR beta chain. The data belong to a study of T cells in Graves' hyperthyroidism and ophthalmopathy. Isolation of PBMCs was performed on about 10 ml fresh peripheral blood. Researchers took RNA transcripts and amplified the TCR beta CDR3 regions from them. When the TCR CDR3 underwent first-round RT-PCR, the HTBI primer set was used. TCRdb processed the multiplex PCR reads anew with MiXCR; each CDR3 protein has one entry. The repertoire includes a few hundred thousand distinct CDR3 sequences, about a sixth of them detected once, and roughly 3.4% sits in the top ten. In germline, CDR1 is LGHNA, CDR2 YNFKEQ. V lost 4 bases, J lost 0 bases, and 12 bases lay in between. There are 15 residues in the CDR3.

The chain employs TRBV4-2 and TRBJ1-2; D unresolved. The sequenced sample consisted of blood. The receptor was derived from a woman in her 40s with Graves' ophthalmopathy. The CDR3 region has the DNA TGTGCCAGCAGCCCAGGCCCAGACTCTAACTATGGCTACACCTTC. Translating it yields CASSPGPDSNYGYTF.